This entry lists 22 T cell receptor beta chains sequenced from one sample in a study of T-cell memory formation after mild COVID-19. TCRdb re-analysed the 5' RACE reads in MiXCR, keeping a single row per CDR3 protein. The sample yields some 340,000 distinct CDR3 sequences, 10% to 15% seen once. Sequencing used PBMCs or a T cell subset sorted from them (not recorded which). Receptor source: a man younger than 35 who had mild COVID-19 (a few samples of this study predate the infection). Cell type and time point are not known.

In this sample, this clonotype turned up a few times. The chain employs TRBV6-1 and TRBJ2-6; D is undetermined. Deletions cut 0 bases from V and 0 bases from J, with 9 bases between. The CDR3 has 17 residues. CDR1 and CDR2 (germline): MNHNS, SASEGT. CDR3 sequence: CASSEAGLGSGANVLTF. The CDR3 region has the DNA TGTGCCAGCAGTGAAGCGGGGTTAGGCTCTGGGGCCAACGTCCTGACTTTC.

This clonotype has a handful of counts. This chain connects TRBV4-2 to TRBJ1-5; D is unclear. The ends were cut back, 0 bases at V and 7 bases at J, with 7 bases in the middle. Per the germline V gene, CDR1 is LGHNA and CDR2 is YNFKEQ. The CDR3 loop spans 13 amino acids. CDR3 sequence (DNA): TGTGCCAGCAGCCAAGAAGATGGACAGCCCCAGCATTTT. Its translation is CASSQEDGQPQHF.

The chain carries TRBV4-1 and TRBJ1-4; TRBD1 might be the D (6 bases). Trimming left V 4 bases short and J 0 bases short, with 12 bases between. The CDR3 has 16 residues. Germline values: CDR1 MGHRA, CDR2 YSYEKL. CDR3 protein: CASSRAQGSTNEKLFF. CDR3 DNA sequence: TGCGCCAGCAGCCGAGCCCAGGGGTCAACTAATGAAAAACTGTTTTTT.

Only a few counts were recorded for this clonotype. The chain joins TRBV18 to TRBJ2-4; D could derive from TRBD1 or TRBD2 (5 bases each). The CDR3 covers 15 residues. The V end lost 6 bases, the J end lost 8 bases, and 20 bases lay between the germline ends. The V gene's germline CDR1 is KGHSH and CDR2 LQKENI. In DNA form, the CDR3 reads TGTGCCAGCTCCCAAGGCGTGGCAGGGACGGACATTCAGTACTTC. Translation gives CASSQGVAGTDIQYF.

The sample holds a few counts of this clonotype. J is TRBJ2-2 and V is TRBV20-1; 7 bases line up with TRBD2. After removal of 5 bases from V and 4 bases from J, the junction contained 7 bases not matched to a gene. Per germline, CDR1 DFQATT and CDR2 SNEGSKA (reference sequence). The CDR3 is 14 residues long. The CDR3 is CSAARPGGTGELFF. CDR3 coding DNA: TGCAGTGCTGCCCGGCCGGGGGGCACCGGGGAGCTGTTTTTT.

This clonotype has a handful of counts. The rearrangement links TRBV7-6 to TRBJ2-5; D is undetermined. The length of the CDR3 is 15 residues. The germline V and J ends were trimmed by 1 base and 1 base, with 10 bases remaining between them. Germline-derived CDR1 and CDR2 are SGHVS and FNYEAQ. Written as DNA, the CDR3 is TGTGCCAGCAGCTTAGGATCAGGATTCCAAGAGACCCAGTACTTC. Its translation: CASSLGSGFQETQYF.

This chain links TRBV15 with TRBJ2-6, with D possibly TRBD1 on 7 matching bases. Deletions cut 8 bases from V and 0 bases from J, with 17 bases between. The CDR3 runs to 17 residues. The V gene's germline CDR1 is LNHNV and CDR2 YYDKDF (reference sequence). The CDR3: CATGQGGSFSGANVLTF. In DNA, the CDR3 is TGTGCCACCGGTCAGGGGGGAAGTTTCTCTGGGGCCAACGTCCTGACTTTC.

The rearrangement uses TRBV6-2 or TRBV6-3 and TRBJ1-2, with a possible D match to TRBD1 (5 bases). With 3 bases removed from V and 8 bases from J, the gap between germline ends came to 13 bases. CDR1 is MNHEY, CDR2 SVGEGT, per germline. This CDR3 has 13 amino acids. CDR3 in DNA: TGTGCCAGCAGTTATCGGATCAGGGACGGCTACACCTTC. It yields the protein CASSYRIRDGYTF.

This clonotype was counted ten times or more. This chain links TRBV5-1 with TRBJ2-2; no reliable D call. Germline loops: CDR1 SGHRS, CDR2 YFSETQ. The CDR3 covers 13 residues. V dropped 0 bases and J dropped 4 bases, with 4 bases sitting between them. The CDR3 coding sequence is TGCGCCAGCAGCTTGGCGTCCACCGGGGAGCTGTTTTTT. This encodes CASSLASTGELFF.

This clonotype showed up just a few times. J is TRBJ2-1 and V is TRBV5-1; 10 bases agree with TRBD1. The junction had 11 bases not matched to a gene; V was cut back by 4 bases and J by 10 bases. Looked up from germline, CDR1 is SGHRS and CDR2 is YFSETQ. The CDR3 contains 15 residues. For the CDR3, the DNA is TGCGCCAGCAGCAGGGGGGACAGGGGAGCAGAGGAGCAGTTCTTC. Its protein is CASSRGDRGAEEQFF.

This chain connects TRBV24-1 to TRBJ2-2; D remains unclear. The CDR3 has 14 residues. Germline V gene sequence: CDR1 KGHDR, CDR2 SFDVKD. Trimming shortened V by 5 bases and J by 0 bases, and 6 bases separated the two germline ends. DNA for the CDR3: TGTGCCACCAGTGCCAATCCGAACACCGGGGAGCTGTTTTTT. It specifies CATSANPNTGELFF.

This clonotype was counted a few times. The rearrangement uses TRBV20-1 and TRBJ2-7, with a weak D call TRBD2 (5 bases). V was shortened by 3 bases and J by 7 bases, with 10 bases between the two germline ends. This CDR3 is built from 11 residues. Germline V gives CDR1 DFQATT, CDR2 SNEGSKA (reference sequence). Here the CDR3 DNA reads TGCAGTGCTAGGGCCCCGGGGGAGCAGTACTTC. Translating it yields CSARAPGEQYF.

This clonotype was counted a few times. The chain has TRBV6-5 and TRBJ1-2, with TRBD1 matching 7 bases. Germline CDR1 MNHEY, CDR2 SVGAGI. The J segment lost 6 bases and the V segment lost 5 bases, leaving 21 bases of the junction unmatched. CDR3 length: 18 amino acids. The CDR3 region is CASSKGGPDRVARDGYTF. CDR3 bases: TGTGCCAGCAGTAAGGGAGGCCCTGACAGGGTCGCTCGGGATGGCTACACCTTC.

The chain links TRBV7-2 to TRBJ1-1; D remains unclear. The germline V gene encodes CDR1 SGHTA and CDR2 FQGNSA. Trimming stripped 2 bases from V and 4 bases from J, with 8 bases between. CDR3 length: 13 residues. The CDR3 here is CASSLTEGTEAFF. The CDR3 DNA reads as TGTGCCAGCAGCTTAACAGAGGGCACTGAAGCTTTCTTT.

The J gene is TRBJ2-7, the V gene TRBV6-2 or TRBV6-3; 10 bases align to TRBD1. Germline V gives CDR1 MNHEY, CDR2 SVGEGT. The CDR3 extends over 17 amino acids. Unmatched junction bases numbered 11, after V lost 4 bases and J lost 2 bases. This chain's CDR3 is CASSSGRTGGETYEQYV. CDR3 coding DNA: TGTGCCAGCAGTTCAGGGCGGACAGGGGGTGAAACCTACGAGCAGTACGTC.

This clonotype was detected only a few times. V and J are TRBV9 and TRBJ2-1, with D tentatively TRBD2 (6 bases). The CDR3 covers 14 residues. Looked up from germline, CDR1 is SGDLS and CDR2 is YYNGEE. The V end was cut by 0 bases, the J end by 10 bases, with 14 bases between. CDR3 bases: TGTGCCAGCAGCGTAGACCCACCGAGCGGGGAGCAGTTCTTC. This encodes CASSVDPPSGEQFF.

This clonotype was detected a few times. V is TRBV6-5 and J is TRBJ1-2, with D possibly being TRBD1 (6 bases). The CDR3 covers 18 residues. Germline CDR1 MNHEY, CDR2 SVGAGI. The V and J ends lost 0 bases and 2 bases respectively, with 19 bases between them. The CDR3 region is CASSYSSEPGQTNYGYTF. CDR3 DNA: TGTGCCAGCAGTTACTCCTCCGAACCGGGACAAACGAACTATGGCTACACCTTC.

This clonotype was detected only a few times. The V and J genes are TRBV12-3 or TRBV12-4 and TRBJ1-5; D gene ambiguous. This CDR3 is 12 amino acids long. V lost 5 bases to trimming and J lost 5 bases, with 7 bases between them. The DNA for the CDR3 is TGTGCCAGCAGTAGGATTGATCAGCCCCAGCATTTT. Protein product: CASSRIDQPQHF.

At least ten counts were recorded for this clonotype. The chain joins TRBV7-2 to TRBJ1-1; D remains ambiguous. This CDR3 comprises 14 residues. Germline lookup yields CDR1 SGHTA and CDR2 FQGNSA. The V and J ends lost 1 base and 2 bases respectively, with 8 bases between them. In nucleotides, the CDR3 is TGTGCCAGCAGCTTAGTGTCCGGTAACACTGAAGCTTTCTTT. Its protein product is CASSLVSGNTEAFF.

This clonotype was observed many times. V usage is TRBV5-1 and J usage is TRBJ2-5, with D perhaps TRBD1 or TRBD2 (5 bases each). V lost 0 bases and J lost 3, with 9 bases in between. The CDR3 covers 14 residues. Per the germline V gene, CDR1 is SGHRS and CDR2 is YFSETQ. The CDR3 loop reads CASSLAGGKETQYF. CDR3 nucleotide sequence: TGCGCCAGCAGCTTGGCTGGGGGAAAAGAGACCCAGTACTTC.

This clonotype was picked up many times. The CDR3 nucleotides read TGTGCCAGCAGCTTGGAACAGGGGGGCTACACCTTC. Protein product: CASSLEQGGYTF. V usage is TRBV5-6 and J usage is TRBJ1-2, with TRBD1 matching over 7 bases. In germline, CDR1 is SGHDT, CDR2 YYEEEE. After removal of 0 bases from V and 8 bases from J, the junction contained 1 base not matched to a gene. There are 12 residues in the CDR3.

This clonotype was counted many times. This sequence joins TRBV7-2 and TRBJ2-3; 13 positions match TRBD2. Germline V gene data show CDR1 as SGHTA and CDR2 as FQGNSA. The CDR3 consists of 18 residues. Trimming removed 6 bases from V and 4 bases from J; junction bases left unmatched: 13. In DNA form, the CDR3 reads TGTGCCAGCAGTCTTACTAGCGGGGGGGCTCTTCGTGCAGATACGCAGTATTTT. Its protein is CASSLTSGGALRADTQYF.